The rows below give T cell receptor beta chains drawn from one sample of a study of T cell responses to AZD1222 COVID-19 vaccine. Using immunoSEQ multiplex PCR, the repertoire was profiled, and TCRdb retains in-frame clones only, with some absent. Of about 120,000 clones in the sample, approximately 86% were seen once. The sequenced sample was peripheral blood, obtained 28 days after the second AZD1222 dose. These receptors all come from an adult who received the AZD1222 COVID-19 vaccine. Each CDR3 is given with its conserved first and last residue. The order of the fields is clone size, V gene, D gene, J gene, CDR3 protein, CDR3 DNA. D genes are given only for firm matches. A clone size is listed for some rows: how often the clone was seen (once, few, many), or a class if it is expanded.

-	TRBV7-3	-	TRBJ1-1	CASSVRPGIAEAFF	TGTGCCAGCAGCGTGAGACCGGGTATAGCTGAAGCTTTCTTT
-	TRBV6-5	-	TRBJ2-5	CASSYSRQTQETQYF	TGTGCCAGCAGTTACTCGAGGCAGACTCAAGAGACCCAGTACTTC
-	TRBV5-1	-	TRBJ2-2	CASSLGQGSDTGELFF	TGCGCCAGCAGCTTGGGCCAGGGATCGGACACCGGGGAGCTGTTTTTT
-	TRBV27	-	TRBJ2-3	CASSLRASTDTQYF	TGTGCCAGCAGTTTAAGGGCGAGCACAGATACGCAGTATTTT
-	TRBV5-6	-	TRBJ1-2	CASSRRLGDGYTF	TGTGCCAGCAGCCGACGTCTAGGAGATGGCTACACCTTC
-	TRBV4-2	-	TRBJ1-2	CASSQEGRDYGYTF	TGTGCCAGCAGCCAAGAGGGGCGGGACTATGGCTACACCTTC
once	TRBV28	-	TRBJ1-2	CAHGATNYGYTF	TGTGCCCATGGGGCAACTAACTATGGCTACACCTTC
-	TRBV6-1	-	TRBJ1-6	CASSEVPWDYNSPLHF	TGTGCCAGCAGTGAAGTCCCATGGGACTATAATTCACCCCTCCACTTT
-	TRBV9	-	TRBJ1-3	CASSVEVGSTIYF	TGTGCCAGCAGCGTAGAGGTGGGGAGCACCATATATTTT
-	TRBV14	-	TRBJ2-7	CASSQGQSSHYEQYF	TGTGCCAGCAGCCAAGGACAATCATCTCACTACGAGCAGTACTTC
-	TRBV7-8	-	TRBJ2-1	CASRRGAGVKENEQFF	TGTGCCAGCAGAAGGGGTGCAGGGGTAAAGGAGAATGAGCAGTTCTTC
-	TRBV7-9	-	TRBJ1-1	CASSLSRVAEAFF	TGTGCCAGCAGCTTATCCAGGGTCGCTGAAGCTTTCTTT
-	TRBV7-6	-	TRBJ2-5	CASSRRRRLGNAETQYF	TGTGCCAGCAGCCGACGTCGGAGGCTCGGTAATGCGGAGACCCAGTACTTC
-	TRBV3-1/TRBV3-2	-	TRBJ1-2	CASSQEFRNYGYTF	TGTGCCAGCAGCCAAGAGTTTAGAAACTATGGCTACACCTTC
-	TRBV9	TRBD2	TRBJ2-2	CASSVAASGGPGELFF	TGTGCCAGCAGCGTAGCCGCTAGCGGGGGCCCCGGGGAGCTGTTTTTT